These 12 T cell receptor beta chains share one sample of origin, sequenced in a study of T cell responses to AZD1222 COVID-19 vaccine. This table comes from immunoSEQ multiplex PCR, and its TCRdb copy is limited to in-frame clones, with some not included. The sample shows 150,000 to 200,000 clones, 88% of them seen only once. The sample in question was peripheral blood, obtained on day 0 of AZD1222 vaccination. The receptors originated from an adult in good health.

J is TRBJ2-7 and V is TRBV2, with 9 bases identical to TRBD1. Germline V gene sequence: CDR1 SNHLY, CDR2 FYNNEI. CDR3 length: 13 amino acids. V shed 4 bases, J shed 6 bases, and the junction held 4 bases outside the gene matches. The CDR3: CASSGTGVREQYF. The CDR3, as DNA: TGTGCCAGCAGTGGGACAGGGGTGCGCGAGCAGTACTTC.

The CDR3 spells CASSEPRGTQYF. CDR3 coding DNA: TGTGCCAGCAGCGAACCCCGGGGAACGCAGTATTTT. V usage is TRBV9 and J usage is TRBJ2-3, with D maybe TRBD2 (5 bases). Germline values: CDR1 SGDLS, CDR2 YYNGEE. This CDR3 has 12 amino acids. V was clipped by 3 bases and J by 9 bases, with 11 bases between them. The variable domain in full, with the rest retrieved from reference TRBV9 and TRBJ2-3, is DSGVTQTPKHLITATGQRVTLRCSPRSGDLSVYWYQQSLDQGLQFLIQYYNGEERAKGNILERFSAQQFPDLHSELNLSSLELGDSALYFCASSEPRGTQYFGPGTRLTVL.

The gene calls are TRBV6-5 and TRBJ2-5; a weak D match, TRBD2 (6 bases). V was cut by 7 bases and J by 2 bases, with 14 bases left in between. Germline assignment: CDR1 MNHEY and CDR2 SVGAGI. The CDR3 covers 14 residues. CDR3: CASIPAGFQETQYF. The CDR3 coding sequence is TGTGCCAGCATCCCCGCGGGATTTCAAGAGACCCAGTACTTC.

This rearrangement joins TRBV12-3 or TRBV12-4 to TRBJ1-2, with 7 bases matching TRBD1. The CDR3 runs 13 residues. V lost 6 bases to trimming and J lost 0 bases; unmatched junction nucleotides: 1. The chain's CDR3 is CASSGQANYGYTF. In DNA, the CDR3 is TGTGCCAGCAGCGGACAGGCTAACTATGGCTACACCTTC.

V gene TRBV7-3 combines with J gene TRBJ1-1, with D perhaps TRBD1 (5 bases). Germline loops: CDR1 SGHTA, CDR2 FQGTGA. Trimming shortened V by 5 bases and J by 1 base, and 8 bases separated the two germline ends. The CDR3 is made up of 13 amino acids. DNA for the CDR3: TGTGCCAGCAGCCTCGGGACGAACACTGAAGCTTTCTTT. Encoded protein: CASSLGTNTEAFF.

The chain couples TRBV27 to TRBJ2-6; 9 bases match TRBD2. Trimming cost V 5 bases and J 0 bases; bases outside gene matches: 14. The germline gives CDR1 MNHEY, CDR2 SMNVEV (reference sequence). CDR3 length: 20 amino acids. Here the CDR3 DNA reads TGTGCCAGCAGTCTAAGGGCGCCGGGACTAGCCTTCTCTGGGGCCAACGTCCTGACTTTC. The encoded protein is CASSLRAPGLAFSGANVLTF. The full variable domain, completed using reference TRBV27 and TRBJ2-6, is EAQVTQNPRYLITVTGKKLTVTCSQNMNHEYMSWYRQDPGLGLRQIYYSMNVEVTDKGDVPEGYKVSRKEKRNFPLILESPSPNQTSLYFCASSLRAPGLAFSGANVLTFGAGSRLTVL.

As DNA, the CDR3 is TGTGCCAGCAGCCAAGATGAGGGTACGCAGTATTTT. This sequence encodes CASSQDEGTQYF. V gene TRBV4-2 combines with J gene TRBJ2-3, with D possibly TRBD2 on 5 matching bases. V lost 0 bases and J lost 8, with 6 bases in between. Germline CDR1 and CDR2: LGHNA and YNFKEQ. The CDR3 sequence is 12 residues long.

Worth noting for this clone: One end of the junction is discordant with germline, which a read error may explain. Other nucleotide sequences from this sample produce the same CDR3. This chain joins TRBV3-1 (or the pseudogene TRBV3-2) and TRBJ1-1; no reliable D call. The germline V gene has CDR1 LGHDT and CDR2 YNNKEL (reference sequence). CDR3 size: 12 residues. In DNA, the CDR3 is TGTGCCAGCAGTCAAGGGAGTACTGAAGCTTTCTTT. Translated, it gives CASSQGSTEAFF.

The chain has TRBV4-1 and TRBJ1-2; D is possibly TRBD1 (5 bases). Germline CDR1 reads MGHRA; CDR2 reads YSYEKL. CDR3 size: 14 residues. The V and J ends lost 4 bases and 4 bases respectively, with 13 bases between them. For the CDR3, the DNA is TGCGCCAGCAGCCCTTCGAAGGGGATCTATGGCTACACCTTC. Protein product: CASSPSKGIYGYTF.

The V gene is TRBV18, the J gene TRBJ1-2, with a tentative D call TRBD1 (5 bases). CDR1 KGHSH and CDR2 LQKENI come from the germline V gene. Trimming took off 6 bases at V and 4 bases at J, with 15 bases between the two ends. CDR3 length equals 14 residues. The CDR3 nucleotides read TGTGCCAGCTCCCCTTCCAGGGAGTTCTATGGCTACACCTTC. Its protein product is CASSPSREFYGYTF.

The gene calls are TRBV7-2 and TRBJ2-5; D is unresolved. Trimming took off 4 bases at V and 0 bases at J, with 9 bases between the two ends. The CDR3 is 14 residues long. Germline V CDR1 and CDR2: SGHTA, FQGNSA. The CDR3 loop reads CASSSLGHQETQYF. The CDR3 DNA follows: TGTGCCAGCAGCTCACTCGGACACCAAGAGACCCAGTACTTC.

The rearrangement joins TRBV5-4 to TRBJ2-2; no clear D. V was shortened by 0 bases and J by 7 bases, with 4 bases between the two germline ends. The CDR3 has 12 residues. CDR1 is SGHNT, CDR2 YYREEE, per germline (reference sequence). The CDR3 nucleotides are TGTGCCAGCAGCTTGGGAAACGGGGAGCTGTTTTTT. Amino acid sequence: CASSLGNGELFF.